This is a list of T cell receptor beta chains from one sample in a study of T cell responses to AZD1222 COVID-19 vaccine. Assay used: immunoSEQ multiplex PCR; TCRdb lists only in-frame clones, some missing. Of about 61,000 clones in the sample, roughly 90% were seen once. The sample here was peripheral blood, taken on day 0 of AZD1222 vaccination. Receptors were obtained from an adult in good health. The CDR3 runs from the conserved cysteine through the conserved F or W. A D gene is named only where the DNA matches it firmly. The size entry is marked missing in some rows and otherwise reads once, few, many or a size class.

v_gene,abundance,d_gene,j_gene,CDR3aa,CDR3nt
TRBV5-1,.,TRBD2,TRBJ2-1,CASSLPLSGGRNEQFF,TGCGCCAGCAGCTTGCCTCTAAGCGGGGGGCGGAATGAGCAGTTCTTC
TRBV19,.,.,TRBJ2-1,CASSRVDSYNEQFF,TGTGCCAGTAGTAGGGTTGACAGTTACAATGAGCAGTTCTTC
TRBV27,.,TRBD1,TRBJ2-3,CASRRDRGTDTQYF,TGTGCCAGCAGGAGGGACAGGGGCACAGATACGCAGTATTTT
TRBV27,once,.,TRBJ2-5,CASRATAEGRGETQYF,TGTGCCAGCAGAGCCACAGCTGAGGGCCGGGGGGAGACCCAGTACTTC
TRBV7-9,.,TRBD1,TRBJ1-2,CASSLEGQGGYGYTF,TGTGCCAGCAGCTTAGAGGGACAGGGAGGCTATGGCTACACCTTC
TRBV30,.,TRBD1,TRBJ1-3,CAWSASRGTDQGRTIYF,TGTGCCTGGAGCGCAAGCCGCGGGACAGACCAAGGTCGCACCATATATTTT
TRBV19,.,.,TRBJ1-2,CASSTSAIVSYGYTF,TGTGCCAGTAGTACATCGGCCATAGTATCGTATGGCTACACCTTC
TRBV4-2,.,TRBD1,TRBJ1-4,CASSQGDSSTNEKLFF,TGTGCCAGCAGCCAAGGGGACAGCTCAACTAATGAAAAACTGTTTTTT
TRBV3-1/TRBV3-2,.,.,TRBJ2-7,CASSPGRGEQYF,TGTGCCAGCAGCCCTGGAAGGGGGGAGCAGTACTTC
TRBV9,.,TRBD1,TRBJ2-1,CASSARQGGSNEQFF,TGTGCCAGCAGCGCTCGACAGGGGGGGTCAAATGAGCAGTTCTTC
TRBV7-2,.,.,TRBJ1-5,CASSFRWGASNQPQHF,TGTGCCAGCAGCTTCCGCTGGGGGGCAAGCAATCAGCCCCAGCATTTT
TRBV3-1/TRBV3-2,.,.,TRBJ1-1,CASSHGRVASEAFF,TGTGCCAGCAGCCACGGCAGGGTGGCCTCTGAAGCTTTCTTT
TRBV19,.,TRBD2,TRBJ2-2,CASSAREAGELFF,TGTGCCAGTAGTGCTCGGGAGGCCGGGGAGCTGTTTTTT
TRBV6-5,.,.,TRBJ1-5,CASRWGNNQPQHF,TGTGCCAGCAGATGGGGCAACAATCAGCCCCAGCATTTT
TRBV2,.,TRBD1,TRBJ2-1,CASSRTGLFF,TGTGCCAGCAGCCGGACAGGGTTGTTCTTC
TRBV9,once,TRBD1,TRBJ2-7,CASSVGLGGQEQYF,TGTGCCAGCAGCGTAGGGTTAGGGGGACAGGAGCAGTACTTC